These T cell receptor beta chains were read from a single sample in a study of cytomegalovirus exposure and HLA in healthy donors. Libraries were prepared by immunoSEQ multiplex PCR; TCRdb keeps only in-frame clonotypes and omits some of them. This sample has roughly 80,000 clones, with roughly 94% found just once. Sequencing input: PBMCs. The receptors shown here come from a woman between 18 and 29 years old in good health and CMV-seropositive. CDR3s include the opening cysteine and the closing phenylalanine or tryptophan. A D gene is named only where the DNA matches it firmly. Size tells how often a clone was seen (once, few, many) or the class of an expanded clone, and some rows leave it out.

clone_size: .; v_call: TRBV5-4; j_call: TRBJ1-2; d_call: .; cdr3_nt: TGTGCCAGCAGCTTGTGGGGGGGCAGGCAAGCCTATGGCTACACCTTC; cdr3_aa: CASSLWGGRQAYGYTF
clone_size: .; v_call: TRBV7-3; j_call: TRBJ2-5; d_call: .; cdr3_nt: TGTGCCAGCAGCTTAAAGGGGTGGGGAGGAGAGGGAGAAGAGACCCAGTACTTC; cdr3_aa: CASSLKGWGGEGEETQYF
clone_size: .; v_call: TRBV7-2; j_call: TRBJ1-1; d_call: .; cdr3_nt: TGTGCCAGCAGCTTATGGCAGTACACTGAAGCTTTCTTT; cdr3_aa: CASSLWQYTEAFF
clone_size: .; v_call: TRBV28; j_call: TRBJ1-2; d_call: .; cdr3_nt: TGTGCCAGCAGTCCTCCAAGTGAAGGGGCCATCCTCTATGGCTACACCTTC; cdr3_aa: CASSPPSEGAILYGYTF
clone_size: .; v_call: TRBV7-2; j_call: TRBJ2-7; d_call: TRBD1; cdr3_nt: TGTGCCAGCAGCTTCCAGGTTGGGGGACAGGGACACGAGCAGTACTTC; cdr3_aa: CASSFQVGGQGHEQYF
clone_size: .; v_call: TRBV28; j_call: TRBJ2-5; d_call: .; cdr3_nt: TGTGCCAGCAGTACCGGGACTCACCTAGGGGAGACCCAGTACTTC; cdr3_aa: CASSTGTHLGETQYF
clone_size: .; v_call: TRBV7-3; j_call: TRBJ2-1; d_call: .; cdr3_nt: TGTGCCAGCAGCTCGACTAGCTACAATGAGCAGTTCTTC; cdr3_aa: CASSSTSYNEQFF
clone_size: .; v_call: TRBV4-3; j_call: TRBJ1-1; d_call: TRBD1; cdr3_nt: TGCGCCAGCAGCCTGGGGGGACAGGGGAACACTGAAGCTTTCTTT; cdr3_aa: CASSLGGQGNTEAFF
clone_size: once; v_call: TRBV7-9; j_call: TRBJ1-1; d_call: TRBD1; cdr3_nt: TGTGCCAGCAGCTTAGCGGGTCGACAGGGGGCGCGATGGGACACTGAAGCTTTCTTT; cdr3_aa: CASSLAGRQGARWDTEAFF
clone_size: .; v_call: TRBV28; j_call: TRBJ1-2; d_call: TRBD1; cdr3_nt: TGTGCCAGCAGTTCCGGGACAGACTATGGCTACACCTTC; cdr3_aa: CASSSGTDYGYTF
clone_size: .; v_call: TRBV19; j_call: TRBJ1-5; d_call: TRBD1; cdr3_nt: TGTGCCAGTAGTATTAGGGACAGGGGGCCGAATCAGCCCCAGCATTTT; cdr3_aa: CASSIRDRGPNQPQHF
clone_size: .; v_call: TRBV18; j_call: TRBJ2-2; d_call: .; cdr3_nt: TGTGCCAGCTCACCAATTCGAGATCTTGGCGGGGAGCTGTTTTTT; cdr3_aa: CASSPIRDLGGELFF
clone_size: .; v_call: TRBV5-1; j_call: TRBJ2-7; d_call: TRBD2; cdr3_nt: TGCGCCAGCAGCTTGACTAGCGGGAGTAACGAGCAGTACTTC; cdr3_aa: CASSLTSGSNEQYF
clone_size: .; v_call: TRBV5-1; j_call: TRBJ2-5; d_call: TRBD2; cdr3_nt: TGCGCCAGCAGCTTGGCTCTAGCGGGGGGGTTTGGAGAGACCCAGTACTTC; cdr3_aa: CASSLALAGGFGETQYF
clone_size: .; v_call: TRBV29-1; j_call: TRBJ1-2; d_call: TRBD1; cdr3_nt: TGCAGCGTTCTACCGGGACAGGCGGGCTATGGCTACACCTTC; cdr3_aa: CSVLPGQAGYGYTF
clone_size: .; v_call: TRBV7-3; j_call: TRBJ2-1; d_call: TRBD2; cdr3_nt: TGTGCCAGCAGCCCCAGATTAGCGGGAGACAATGAGCAGTTCTTC; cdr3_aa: CASSPRLAGDNEQFF
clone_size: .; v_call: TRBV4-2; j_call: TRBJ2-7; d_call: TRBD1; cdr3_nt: TGTGCCAGCAGCCAAGAACAGGGGCGTCCCTACGAGCAGTACTTC; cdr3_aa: CASSQEQGRPYEQYF
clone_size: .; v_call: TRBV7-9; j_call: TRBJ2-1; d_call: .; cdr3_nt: TGTGCCAGCAGCCACCCCCTGGAGTACAATGAGCAGTTCTTC; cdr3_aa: CASSHPLEYNEQFF
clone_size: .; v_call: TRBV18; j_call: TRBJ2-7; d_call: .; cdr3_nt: TGTGCCAGCTCCGAAGGACAGCCGTCTTTCGAGCAGTACTTC; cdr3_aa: CASSEGQPSFEQYF
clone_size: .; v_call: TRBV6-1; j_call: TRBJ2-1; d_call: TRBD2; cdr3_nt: TGTGCCAGCAGTGACAGGCGTGGACTAGCGGGAGGGAGTGAGCAGTTCTTC; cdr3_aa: CASSDRRGLAGGSEQFF
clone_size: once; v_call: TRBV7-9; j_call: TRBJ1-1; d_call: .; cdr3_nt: TGTGCCAGCAGCTTTTACAGGGATGACACTGAAGCTTTCTTT; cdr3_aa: CASSFYRDDTEAFF
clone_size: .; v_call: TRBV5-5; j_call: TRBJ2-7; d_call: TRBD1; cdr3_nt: TGTGCCAGCAGCGCACAGGGGGCCTGGGGGAACGAGCAGTACTTC; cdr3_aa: CASSAQGAWGNEQYF
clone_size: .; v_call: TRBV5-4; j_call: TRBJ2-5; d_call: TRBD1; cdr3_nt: TGTGCCAGCAGCAATTCCGACAGGGGATATACGACCCAGTACTTC; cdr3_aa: CASSNSDRGYTTQYF
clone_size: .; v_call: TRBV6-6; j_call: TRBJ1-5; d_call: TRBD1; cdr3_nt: TGTGCCAGCAGCCTCGACAGGGGTAGTCAGCCCCAGCATTTT; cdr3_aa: CASSLDRGSQPQHF
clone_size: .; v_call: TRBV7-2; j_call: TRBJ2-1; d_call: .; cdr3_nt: TGTGCCAGCAGAAACTTAGGTGACTTAAGCTCCTACAATGAGCAGTTCTTC; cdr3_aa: CASRNLGDLSSYNEQFF